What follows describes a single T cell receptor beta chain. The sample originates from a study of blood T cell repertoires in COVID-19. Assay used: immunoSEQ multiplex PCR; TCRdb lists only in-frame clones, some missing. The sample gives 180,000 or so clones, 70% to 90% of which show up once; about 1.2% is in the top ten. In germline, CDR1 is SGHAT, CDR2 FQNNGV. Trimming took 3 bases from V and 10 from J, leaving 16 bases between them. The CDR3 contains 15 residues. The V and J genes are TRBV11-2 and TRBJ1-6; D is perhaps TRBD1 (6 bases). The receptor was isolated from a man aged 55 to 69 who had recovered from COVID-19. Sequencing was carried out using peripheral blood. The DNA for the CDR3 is TGTGCCAGCAGCTTCGCGCAGGGGTCATACTCACCCCTCCACTTT. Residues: CASSFAQGSYSPLHF.